This TCR beta chain was captured by sequencing in a study of blood T cell repertoires in COVID-19. Turning to the study itself: From T cells, B-cell-depleted T cells, or PBMCs came the material, which was cDNA or gDNA.

Germline V CDR1 and CDR2: LGHNA, YNFKEQ. The CDR3 spans 18 residues. Trimming at V came to 4 bases and at J to 4 bases, leaving 13 bases not matched to a gene. Seattle's enrolled individuals joined amid active infection and were then monitored longitudinally. The assay was immunoSEQ multiplex PCR, and TCRdb's table has in-frame clones only and misses some. The sample includes about 200,000 clones, around nine tenths of them seen just once. The chain uses TRBV4-2 and TRBJ2-2; 9 bases fit TRBD1. Sequenced material: peripheral blood. The source is a man aged 50 or older with COVID-19, enrolled during active disease. The CDR3 DNA sequence: TGTGCCAGCAGCCGCTCGACAGACAGGGGGAACACCACCGGGGAGCTGTTTTTT. Translation: CASSRSTDRGNTTGELFF.